The 11 T cell receptor beta chains below all came from one sample that was sequenced in a study of T-cell reconstitution after alpha-beta-depleted transplantation in children. Library preparation (for TCRbeta) was performed with unique molecular identifiers. TCRdb processed the PCR reads anew with MiXCR; each CDR3 protein has one entry. The sample yields 700,000 to 950,000 distinct CDR3 sequences, about 16% seen once. The specimen comprised PBMCs, mostly from graft donor cells, sampled 360 days after TCRalphabeta/CD19-depleted stem cell transplant. Receptors were obtained from a male patient aged 10 to 17 who had a stem cell transplant for acute lymphoblastic leukemia, so the T cells may come from the graft donor.

The gene calls are TRBV12-3 or TRBV12-4 and TRBJ2-4; the match to TRBD2 covers 8 bases. Trimming removed 5 bases from V and 7 bases from J; junction bases left unmatched: 1. The CDR3 has 12 amino acids. As DNA, the CDR3 is TGTGCCAGCAGTCCTAGCGGGAACATTCAGTACTTC. Its translation: CASSPSGNIQYF.

This sequence joins TRBV15 and TRBJ2-3, with D possibly matching TRBD1 (5 bases). Germline CDR1 and CDR2: LNHNV and YYDKDF (reference sequence). V lost 1 base and J 0 bases, leaving 20 bases between the germline ends. The CDR3 extends over 19 amino acids. CDR3 nucleotides: TGTGCCACCAGCAGAGTACAGGCATCGCCTCATAAGAGCACAGATACGCAGTATTTT. Residues: CATSRVQASPHKSTDTQYF.

This clonotype was recorded at least ten times. V is TRBV6-5 and J is TRBJ2-6, with D uncertain. Between the trimmed V and J ends, which lost 3 bases and 4 bases, there was a span of 10 bases. The length of the CDR3 is 15 residues. CDR1 is MNHEY and CDR2 is SVGAGI in the germline V gene. The CDR3, as DNA: TGTGCCAGCAGTTATGCACAGTCCGGGGCCAACGTCCTGACTTTC. Amino acid sequence: CASSYAQSGANVLTF.

CDR3 sequence reads: CASSLIYRGNTEAFF. The CDR3 DNA sequence: TGCGCCAGCAGCCTTATCTACAGGGGGAACACTGAAGCTTTCTTT. The chain joins TRBV5-1 to TRBJ1-1; 7 bases agree with TRBD1. Germline V gene sequence: CDR1 SGHRS, CDR2 YFSETQ. The CDR3 sequence is 15 residues long. Trimming took 4 bases from V and 1 from J; bases not matched to a gene: 7.

This clonotype appeared a few times. The chain uses TRBV10-3 and TRBJ2-5; 7 nucleotides align to TRBD1. The CDR3 consists of 11 residues. V lost 8 bases to trimming and J lost 4 bases; unmatched junction nucleotides: 1. Germline V gene data show CDR1 as ENHRY and CDR2 as SYGVKD. CDR3 sequence reads: CAIRQGETQYF. For the CDR3, the DNA is TGTGCCATCCGACAGGGAGAGACCCAGTACTTC.

The rearrangement links TRBV7-3 to TRBJ2-3, with D maybe TRBD2 (6 bases). Trimming shortened V by 5 bases and J by 4 bases, and 13 bases separated the two germline ends. This CDR3 has 14 amino acids. In germline, CDR1 is SGHTA, CDR2 FQGTGA. This chain's CDR3 is CASSPGSYADTQYF. CDR3 DNA: TGTGCCAGCAGCCCCGGGAGTTATGCAGATACGCAGTATTTT.

The J gene is TRBJ1-2, the V gene TRBV9; D is perhaps TRBD1 (5 bases). V was shortened by 0 bases and J by 3 bases, with 9 bases between the two germline ends. Looked up from germline, CDR1 is SGDLS and CDR2 is YYNGEE. The CDR3 runs 14 residues. This CDR3 reads CASSVGGRDYGYTF. The DNA of the CDR3 is TGTGCCAGCAGCGTAGGGGGCAGGGACTATGGCTACACCTTC.

This clonotype showed up just a few times. V usage is TRBV27 and J usage is TRBJ1-1, with TRBD1 matching over 10 bases. CDR1 and CDR2 from the germline V gene are MNHEY and SMNVEV (reference sequence). There are 14 residues in the CDR3. Trimming removed 7 bases from V and 5 bases from J; junction bases left unmatched: 7. CDR3 DNA sequence: TGTGCCAGCATCCCGACAGGGGGCCGAACTGAAGCTTTCTTT. This sequence encodes CASIPTGGRTEAFF.

This clonotype has a handful of counts. The chain is built from TRBV19 and TRBJ2-1, with 8 bases lining up with TRBD2. The V and J ends lost 9 bases and 7 bases, in that order; junction bases with no gene match: 17. Per the germline V gene, CDR1 is LNHDA and CDR2 is SQIVND (reference sequence). The CDR3 totals 16 residues. CDR3 sequence: CASLPTGTRTGNEQFF. The CDR3 nucleotides are TGTGCCAGCCTACCCACCGGGACTAGGACCGGAAATGAGCAGTTCTTC. Looking up the rest from reference TRBV19 and TRBJ2-1 gives the full variable domain: DGGITQSPKYLFRKEGQNVTLSCEQNLNHDAMYWYRQDPGQGLRLIYYSQIVNDFQKGDIAEGYSVSREKKESFPLTVTSAQKNPTAFYLCASLPTGTRTGNEQFFGPGTRLTVL.

The rearrangement links TRBV20-1 to TRBJ2-1; unclear D gene. The CDR3 is 14 amino acids. In germline, CDR1 is DFQATT, CDR2 SNEGSKA (reference sequence). The CDR3 DNA follows: TGCAGCGCTGCTAGACGGAGCTCCTACAATGAGCAGTTCTTC. This gives the protein CSAARRSSYNEQFF.

This chain uses TRBV7-8 with TRBJ2-1; TRBD2 might be the D (5 bases). V lost 1 base to trimming and J lost 10 bases, with 8 bases between them. CDR3 length: 12 residues. Germline CDR1 and CDR2: SGHVS and FQNEAQ. The CDR3 DNA follows: TGTGCCAGCAGCTTAGGACTAAGCGAGCAGTTCTTC. Its translation: CASSLGLSEQFF.